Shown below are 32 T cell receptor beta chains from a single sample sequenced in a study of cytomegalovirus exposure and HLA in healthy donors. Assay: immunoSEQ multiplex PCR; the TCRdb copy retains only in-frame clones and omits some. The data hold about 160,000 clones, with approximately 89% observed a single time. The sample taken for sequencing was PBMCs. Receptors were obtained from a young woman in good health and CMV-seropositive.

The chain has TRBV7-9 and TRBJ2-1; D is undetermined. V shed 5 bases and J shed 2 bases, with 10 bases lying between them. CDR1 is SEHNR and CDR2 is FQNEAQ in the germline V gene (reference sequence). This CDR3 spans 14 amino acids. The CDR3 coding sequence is TGTGCCAGCAGCACACACATAACCTACAATGAGCAGTTCTTC. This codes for CASSTHITYNEQFF.

DNA for the CDR3: TGTGCCAGCTCACCCCCGGGAGCTCCGCCCCAGCATTTT. Translation: CASSPPGAPPQHF. This chain connects TRBV18 to TRBJ1-5; no definite D call. The V end lost 3 bases, the J end lost 9 bases, and 12 bases lay between the germline ends. Germline values: CDR1 KGHSH, CDR2 LQKENI. CDR3 length: 13 residues.

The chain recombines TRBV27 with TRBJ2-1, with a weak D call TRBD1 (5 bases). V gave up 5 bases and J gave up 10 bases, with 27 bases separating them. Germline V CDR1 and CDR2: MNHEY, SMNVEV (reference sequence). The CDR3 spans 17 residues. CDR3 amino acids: CASSPTLGAVHFSEQFF. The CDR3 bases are TGTGCCAGCAGTCCGACTCTAGGGGCGGTACATTTTTCGGAGCAGTTCTTC.

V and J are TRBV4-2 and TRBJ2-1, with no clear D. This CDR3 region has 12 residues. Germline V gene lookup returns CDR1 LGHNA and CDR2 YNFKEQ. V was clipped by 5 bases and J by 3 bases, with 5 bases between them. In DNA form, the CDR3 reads TGTGCCAGCAGCGCGGACTACAATGAGCAGTTCTTC. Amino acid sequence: CASSADYNEQFF.

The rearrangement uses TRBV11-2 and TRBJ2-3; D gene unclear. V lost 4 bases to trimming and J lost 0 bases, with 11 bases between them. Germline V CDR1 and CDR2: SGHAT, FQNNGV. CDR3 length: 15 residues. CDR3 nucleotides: TGTGCCAGCAGCTCGCGGTATAGTAGCACAGATACGCAGTATTTT. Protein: CASSSRYSSTDTQYF.

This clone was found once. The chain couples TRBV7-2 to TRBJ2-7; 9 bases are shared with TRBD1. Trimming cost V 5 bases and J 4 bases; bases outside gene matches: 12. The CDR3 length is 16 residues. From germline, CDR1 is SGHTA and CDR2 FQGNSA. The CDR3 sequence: CASSADRGSGLYEQYF. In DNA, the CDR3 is TGTGCCAGCAGCGCCGACAGGGGGTCGGGGTTATACGAGCAGTACTTC.

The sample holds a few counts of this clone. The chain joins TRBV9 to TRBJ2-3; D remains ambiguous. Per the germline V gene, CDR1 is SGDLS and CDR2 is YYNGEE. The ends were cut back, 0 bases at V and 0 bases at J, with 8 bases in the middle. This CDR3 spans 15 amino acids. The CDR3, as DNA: TGTGCCAGCAGCGTAGCTAGGTCTAGCACAGATACGCAGTATTTT. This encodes CASSVARSSTDTQYF.

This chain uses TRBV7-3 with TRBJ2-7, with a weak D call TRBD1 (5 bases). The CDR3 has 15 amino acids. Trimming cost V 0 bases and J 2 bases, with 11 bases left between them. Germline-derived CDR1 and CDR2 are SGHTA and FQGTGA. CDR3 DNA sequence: TGTGCCAGCAGCTTAACGCCAGGGAATACCTACGAGCAGTACTTC. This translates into CASSLTPGNTYEQYF.

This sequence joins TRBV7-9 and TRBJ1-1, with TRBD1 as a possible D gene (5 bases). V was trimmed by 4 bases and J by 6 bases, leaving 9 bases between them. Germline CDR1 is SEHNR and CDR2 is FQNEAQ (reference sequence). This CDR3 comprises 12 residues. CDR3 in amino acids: CASSYRGPEAFF. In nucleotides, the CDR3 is TGTGCCAGCAGCTATAGGGGTCCTGAAGCTTTCTTT.

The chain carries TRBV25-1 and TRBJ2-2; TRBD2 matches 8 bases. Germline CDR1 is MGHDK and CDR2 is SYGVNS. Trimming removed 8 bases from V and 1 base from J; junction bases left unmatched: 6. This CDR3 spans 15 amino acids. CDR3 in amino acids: CASAPGGRNTGELFF. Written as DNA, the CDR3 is TGTGCCAGCGCCCCGGGGGGGAGGAACACCGGGGAGCTGTTTTTT.

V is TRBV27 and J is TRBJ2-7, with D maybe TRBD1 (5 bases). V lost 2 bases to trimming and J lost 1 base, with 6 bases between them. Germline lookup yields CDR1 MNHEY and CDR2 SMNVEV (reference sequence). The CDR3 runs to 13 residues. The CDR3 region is CASSLTGSYEQYF. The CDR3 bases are TGTGCCAGCAGTTTAACAGGATCCTACGAGCAGTACTTC.

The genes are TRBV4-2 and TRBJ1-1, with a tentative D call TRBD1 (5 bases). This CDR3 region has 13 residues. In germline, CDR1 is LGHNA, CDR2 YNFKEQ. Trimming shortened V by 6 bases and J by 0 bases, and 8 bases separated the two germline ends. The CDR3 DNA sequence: TGTGCCAGCAGTAAGGGGATGAACACTGAAGCTTTCTTT. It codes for CASSKGMNTEAFF.

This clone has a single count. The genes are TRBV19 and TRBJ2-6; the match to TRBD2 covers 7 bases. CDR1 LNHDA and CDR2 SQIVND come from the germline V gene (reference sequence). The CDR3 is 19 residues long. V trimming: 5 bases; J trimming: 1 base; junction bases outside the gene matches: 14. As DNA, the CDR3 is TGTGCCAGTAGTGGGGCCGGGGGGACGGGACCGTCTGGGGCCAACGTCCTGACTTTC. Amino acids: CASSGAGGTGPSGANVLTF.

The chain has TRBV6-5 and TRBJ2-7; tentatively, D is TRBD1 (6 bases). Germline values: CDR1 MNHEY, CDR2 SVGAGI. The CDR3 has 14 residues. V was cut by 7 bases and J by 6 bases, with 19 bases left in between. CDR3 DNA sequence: TGTGCCAGCAACCTCCGGGACAACCGTCTCGAGCAGTACTTC. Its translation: CASNLRDNRLEQYF.

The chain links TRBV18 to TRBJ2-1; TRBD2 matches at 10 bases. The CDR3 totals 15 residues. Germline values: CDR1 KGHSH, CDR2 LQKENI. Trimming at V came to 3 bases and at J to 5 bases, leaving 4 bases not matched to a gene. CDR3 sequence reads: CASSPGTSVNNEQFF. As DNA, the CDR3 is TGTGCCAGCTCACCCGGGACTAGCGTCAACAATGAGCAGTTCTTC. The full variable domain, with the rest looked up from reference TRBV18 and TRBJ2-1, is NAGVMQNPRHLVRRRGQEARLRCSPMKGHSHVYWYRQLPEEGLKFMVYLQKENIIDESGMPKERFSAEFPKEGPSILRIQQVVRGDSAAYFCASSPGTSVNNEQFFGPGTRLTVL.

The CDR3 DNA reads TGTGCCAGCAGCAATACAGGGGAGCAGTACTTC. Its protein is CASSNTGEQYF. V is TRBV21-1 and J is TRBJ2-7; the table calls TRBD1, which could not be checked here. TRBV21-1 is a pseudogene. This CDR3 has 11 amino acids.

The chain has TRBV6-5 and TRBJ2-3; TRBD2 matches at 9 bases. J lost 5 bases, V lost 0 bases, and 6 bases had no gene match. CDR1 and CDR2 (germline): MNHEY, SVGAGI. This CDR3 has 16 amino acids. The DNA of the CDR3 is TGTGCCAGCAGTTACTCTCGGTTACTAGCGGGAGATACGCAGTATTTT. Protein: CASSYSRLLAGDTQYF.

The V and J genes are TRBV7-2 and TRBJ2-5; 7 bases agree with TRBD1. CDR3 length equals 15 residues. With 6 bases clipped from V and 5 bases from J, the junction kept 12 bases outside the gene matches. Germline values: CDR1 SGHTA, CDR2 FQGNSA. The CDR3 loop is CASSSRKQGMETQYF. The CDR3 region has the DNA TGTGCCAGCAGTTCCCGCAAACAGGGGATGGAGACCCAGTACTTC.

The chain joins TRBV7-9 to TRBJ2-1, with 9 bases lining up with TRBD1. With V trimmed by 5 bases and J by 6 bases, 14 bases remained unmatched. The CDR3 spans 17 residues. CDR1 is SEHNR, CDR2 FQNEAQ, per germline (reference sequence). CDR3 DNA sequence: TGTGCCAGCAGCCCCCTACCGGGACAGGGCGGACCCAATGAGCAGTTCTTC. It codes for CASSPLPGQGGPNEQFF.

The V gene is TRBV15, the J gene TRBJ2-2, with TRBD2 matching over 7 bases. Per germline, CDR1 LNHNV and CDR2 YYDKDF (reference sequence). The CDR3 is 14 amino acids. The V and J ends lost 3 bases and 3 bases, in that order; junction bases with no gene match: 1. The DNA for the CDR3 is TGTGCCACCAGCAGCCGGGGGGACACCGGGGAGCTGTTTTTT. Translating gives CATSSRGDTGELFF.

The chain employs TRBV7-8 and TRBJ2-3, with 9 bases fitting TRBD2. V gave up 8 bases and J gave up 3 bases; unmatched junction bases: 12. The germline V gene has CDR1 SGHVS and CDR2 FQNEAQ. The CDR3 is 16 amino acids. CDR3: CASLPPAGGPTDTQYF. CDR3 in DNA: TGTGCCAGCCTCCCCCCGGCGGGAGGGCCTACAGATACGCAGTATTTT.

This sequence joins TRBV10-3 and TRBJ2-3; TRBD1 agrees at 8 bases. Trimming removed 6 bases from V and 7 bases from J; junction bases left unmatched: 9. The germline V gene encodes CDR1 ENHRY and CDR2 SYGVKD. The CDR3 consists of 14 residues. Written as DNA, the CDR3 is TGTGCCATCAGCCTGCAGGGGGCTTCGAATACGCAGTATTTT. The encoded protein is CAISLQGASNTQYF.

The chain's CDR3 is CASRSHSGRPRNEQYF. The CDR3 nucleotides are TGTGCAAGTCGCTCTCATAGCGGGAGGCCCCGGAACGAGCAGTACTTC. The chain couples TRBV12-2 to TRBJ2-7; TRBD2 is the table's D call and was not checked against the DNA. TRBV12-2 is deemed a pseudogene. The CDR3 has 16 amino acids.

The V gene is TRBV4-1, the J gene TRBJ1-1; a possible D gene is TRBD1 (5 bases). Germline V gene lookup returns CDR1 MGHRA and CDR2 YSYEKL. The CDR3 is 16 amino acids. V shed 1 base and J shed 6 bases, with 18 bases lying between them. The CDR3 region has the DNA TGCGCCAGCAGCCAAGGAAGGGCAGGGCGAGTGTCTGAAGCTTTCTTT. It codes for CASSQGRAGRVSEAFF.

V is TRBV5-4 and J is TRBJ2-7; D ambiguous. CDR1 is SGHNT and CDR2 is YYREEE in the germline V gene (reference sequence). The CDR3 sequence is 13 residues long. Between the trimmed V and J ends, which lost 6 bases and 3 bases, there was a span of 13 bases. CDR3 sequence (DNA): TGTGCCAGCAAGTTCCCAGGTAACTACGAGCAGTACTTC. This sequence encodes CASKFPGNYEQYF.

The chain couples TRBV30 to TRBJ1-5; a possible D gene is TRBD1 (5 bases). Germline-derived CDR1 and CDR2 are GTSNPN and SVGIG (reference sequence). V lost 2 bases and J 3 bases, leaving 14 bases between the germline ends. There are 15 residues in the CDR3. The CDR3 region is CAWSFPGLTNQPQHF. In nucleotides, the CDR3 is TGTGCCTGGAGTTTTCCGGGACTCACCAATCAGCCCCAGCATTTT.

The CDR3 loop is CATSPGGSLNTEAFF. The DNA for the CDR3 is TGTGCCACCAGCCCAGGAGGCAGTTTGAACACTGAAGCTTTCTTT. The chain combines TRBV15 with TRBJ1-1; D gene ambiguous. The germline V and J ends were trimmed by 5 bases and 0 bases, with 13 bases remaining between them. The CDR3 spans 15 residues. Germline-derived CDR1 and CDR2 are LNHNV and YYDKDF (reference sequence).

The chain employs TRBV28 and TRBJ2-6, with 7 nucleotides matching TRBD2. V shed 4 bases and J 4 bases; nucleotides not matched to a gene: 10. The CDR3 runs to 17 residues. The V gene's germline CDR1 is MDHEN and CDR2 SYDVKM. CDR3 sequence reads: CASSSREGRRGANVLTF. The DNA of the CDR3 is TGTGCCAGCAGTTCAAGGGAGGGAAGGAGGGGGGCCAACGTCCTGACTTTC.

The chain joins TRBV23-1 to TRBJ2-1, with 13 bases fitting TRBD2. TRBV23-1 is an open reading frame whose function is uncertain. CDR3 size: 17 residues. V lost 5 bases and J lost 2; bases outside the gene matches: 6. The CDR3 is CASSGGTSGGAYNEQFF. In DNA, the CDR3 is TGCGCCAGCAGTGGTGGTACTAGCGGGGGGGCCTACAATGAGCAGTTCTTC.

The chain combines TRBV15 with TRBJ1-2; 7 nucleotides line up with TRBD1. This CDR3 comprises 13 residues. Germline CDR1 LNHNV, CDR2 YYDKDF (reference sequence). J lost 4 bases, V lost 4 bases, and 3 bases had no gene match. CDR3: CATSTGTAYGYTF. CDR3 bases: TGTGCCACCAGCACCGGGACAGCCTATGGCTACACCTTC.

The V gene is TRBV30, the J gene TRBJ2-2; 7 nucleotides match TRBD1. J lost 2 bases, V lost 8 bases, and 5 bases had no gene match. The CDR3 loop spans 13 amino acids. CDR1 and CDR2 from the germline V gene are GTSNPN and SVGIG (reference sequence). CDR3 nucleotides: TGTGCCCGGGGACAGCAAAACACCGGGGAGCTGTTTTTT. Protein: CARGQQNTGELFF.

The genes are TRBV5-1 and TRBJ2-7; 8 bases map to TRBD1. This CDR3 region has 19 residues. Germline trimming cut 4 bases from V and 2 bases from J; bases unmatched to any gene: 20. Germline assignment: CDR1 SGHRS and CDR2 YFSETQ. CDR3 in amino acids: CASSHPRDRYREDAYEQYF. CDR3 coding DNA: TGCGCCAGCAGCCACCCCCGGGACAGGTACCGAGAAGATGCCTACGAGCAGTACTTC.